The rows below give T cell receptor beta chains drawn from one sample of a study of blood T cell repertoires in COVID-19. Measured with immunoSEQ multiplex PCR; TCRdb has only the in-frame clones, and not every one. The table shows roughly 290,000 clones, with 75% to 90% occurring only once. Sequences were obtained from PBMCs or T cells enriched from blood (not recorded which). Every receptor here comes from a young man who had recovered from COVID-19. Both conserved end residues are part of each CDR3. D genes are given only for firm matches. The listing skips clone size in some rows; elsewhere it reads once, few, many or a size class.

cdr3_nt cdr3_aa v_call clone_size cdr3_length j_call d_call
TGTGCCAGCAGTCCCCGTGGCGACAGGGGTCTGGCCCTGGGCGACTACGAGCAGTACTTC CASSPRGDRGLALGDYEQYF TRBV6-9 . 20 TRBJ2-7 TRBD1
TGCGCCAGCAGATCAACAGGGGCCCTGGACTATGGCTACACCTTC CASRSTGALDYGYTF TRBV5-1 . 15 TRBJ1-2 TRBD1
TGTGCCAGCAGTCCCCGACGGGGAAATAATGAAAAACTGTTTTTT CASSPRRGNNEKLFF TRBV27 . 15 TRBJ1-4 .
TGTGCCAGCAGCCTTGGACAGGGAGTTAATTCACCCCTCCACTTT CASSLGQGVNSPLHF TRBV3-1/TRBV3-2 . 15 TRBJ1-6 TRBD1
TGTGCCATCACGTCGGCAGGGGGCGAGCAGTACTTC CAITSAGGEQYF TRBV10-3 . 12 TRBJ2-7 TRBD1
TGTGCCAGCAGCTTTAGCGGGTCGGTTGCGGCTTTCTTT CASSFSGSVAAFF TRBV7-9 . 13 TRBJ1-1 .
TGTGCCAGCACAGGACAGAACAATGAGCAGTTCTTC CASTGQNNEQFF TRBV28 . 12 TRBJ2-1 .
TGTGCCAGCAGCAACCACCAGGGGAATCAGCCCCAGCATTTT CASSNHQGNQPQHF TRBV6-1 . 14 TRBJ1-5 .
TGTGCCAGCAGGGAACGACAGGGGCGTAATCAGCCCCAGCATTTT CASRERQGRNQPQHF TRBV2 . 15 TRBJ1-5 TRBD1
TGTGCCAGCAGTTACCATAAACAGAACACTGAAGCTTTCTTT CASSYHKQNTEAFF TRBV6-5 few 14 TRBJ1-1 .
TGTGCCATCAGTGAACTCGATAGGACAGGGCTCTCAGCGCACGAGCAGTACTTC CAISELDRTGLSAHEQYF TRBV10-3 . 18 TRBJ2-7 TRBD1
TGTGCCAGCAGCAGCACAGGGGCCTATGGCTACACCTTC CASSSTGAYGYTF TRBV7-9 many 13 TRBJ1-2 TRBD1
TGTGCCATCAGCCGACAGGAAAATCAGCCCCAGCATTTT CAISRQENQPQHF TRBV10-3 . 13 TRBJ1-5 .
TGCGCCAGCAAACCGGACAGCCTCTATGGCTACACCTTC CASKPDSLYGYTF TRBV5-1 . 13 TRBJ1-2 .
TGTGCCAGCAGCGTCCTCGGGGCAGGGGCCTACAATGAGCAGTTCTTC CASSVLGAGAYNEQFF TRBV9 . 16 TRBJ2-1 .
TGTGCCAGTAGTGCCGAGGCAGACTATGGCTACACCTTC CASSAEADYGYTF TRBV19 . 13 TRBJ1-2 .
TGTGCCAGCAGCTTAATCCCCTCTACTAGCAATGAGCAGTTCTTC CASSLIPSTSNEQFF TRBV7-8 . 15 TRBJ2-1 .
TGTGCCAGCACCAGGGTCACTGAAGCTTTCTTT CASTRVTEAFF TRBV2 . 11 TRBJ1-1 .
TGTGCCACCAGAGCTACAGGGGGACCCTACAATGAGCAGTTCTTC CATRATGGPYNEQFF TRBV15 . 15 TRBJ2-1 TRBD1
TGTGCCAGCAGCGTAGGGACAGGGACTAATTCACCCCTCCACTTT CASSVGTGTNSPLHF TRBV5-6 . 15 TRBJ1-6 TRBD1
TGCGCCAGCAGCTTACTAGCGGGGGGGCGGTTCGTCACCGGGGAGCTGTTTTTT CASSLLAGGRFVTGELFF TRBV5-1 . 18 TRBJ2-2 TRBD2
TGTGCCAGCAGCTTGCAGGGGAATTCACCCCTCCACTTT CASSLQGNSPLHF TRBV7-9 . 13 TRBJ1-6 .
TGTGCCAGCAATATACAGGGGCGACAAGAGACCCAGTACTTC CASNIQGRQETQYF TRBV2 . 14 TRBJ2-5 TRBD1
TGTGCCAGCAGCCTCGGACAAGCTTCTGGAAACACCATATATTTT CASSLGQASGNTIYF TRBV3-1/TRBV3-2 . 15 TRBJ1-3 .
TGTGCCAGCAGCGATACCAAAAAGAGCTCCTACAATGAGCAGTTCTTC CASSDTKKSSYNEQFF TRBV9 . 16 TRBJ2-1 .
TGTGCCAGCTCACGAGACTCTGGGGCCAACGTCCTGACTTTC CASSRDSGANVLTF TRBV18 . 14 TRBJ2-6 .
TGTGCCAGTAGCCGGGGGGAAAAACTGTTTTTT CASSRGEKLFF TRBV19 few 11 TRBJ1-4 .
TGTGCCAGCAGTCGGGACAGGGGTTCCCTCCACTTT CASSRDRGSLHF TRBV5-6 . 12 TRBJ1-6 TRBD1
TGTGCCTGGAGTGGTGGGACAGGGAGTTGGGGAGATACGCAGTATTTT CAWSGGTGSWGDTQYF TRBV30 . 16 TRBJ2-3 TRBD1
TGCGCCAGCAGCGTCGGGACAGGGGGCTATGGCTACACCTTC CASSVGTGGYGYTF TRBV5-1 . 14 TRBJ1-2 TRBD1
TGTGCCAGCAGTTCGACAGGGATTAATTCACCCCTCCACTTT CASSSTGINSPLHF TRBV6-5 . 14 TRBJ1-6 TRBD1
TGTGCCAGCAGCTTAACGGGACAGAGCTCCTATAATTCACCCCTCCACTTT CASSLTGQSSYNSPLHF TRBV7-3 . 17 TRBJ1-6 TRBD1
TGTGCCAGCAGCGGAATTACGGGTTCAGCCCTCCACTTT CASSGITGSALHF TRBV7-3 once 13 TRBJ1-6 .
TGCGCCAGCAGCTTGGGTGGAGCCAACTATGGCTACACCTTC CASSLGGANYGYTF TRBV5-1 once 14 TRBJ1-2 .
TGTGCCAGTAGTATGGGGCTCACCATACTACAAGATGGCTACACCTTC CASSMGLTILQDGYTF TRBV19 few 16 TRBJ1-2 .
TGTGCCAGCAGCTCCTCTAGCGGGGGCCCCCCCGGGTATTTT CASSSSSGGPPGYF TRBV7-2 . 14 TRBJ2-3 TRBD2
TGTGCCAGTGGGCGATACCTCGGTCAGCCCCAGCATTTT CASGRYLGQPQHF TRBV3-1/TRBV3-2 . 13 TRBJ1-5 .
TGTGCCAGCCTCGGAGGGCTCATCCCCTCCTACGAGCAGTACTTC CASLGGLIPSYEQYF TRBV6-9 . 15 TRBJ2-7 .
TGTGCCAGCGGGGGCGAGGGGGGCAATCAGCCCCAGCATTTT CASGGEGGNQPQHF TRBV2 . 14 TRBJ1-5 .